This T cell receptor (beta chain) is drawn from a study of cytomegalovirus exposure and HLA in healthy donors. As concerns this clone: The antigen is unknown.

This PCR relied on a set of 60 Vbeta primers and 13 Jbeta primers. Sequencing used immunoSEQ multiplex PCR; TCRdb keeps in-frame clones, though not all of them. Of some 170,000 clones listed, 78% are singletons. The CDR3 has 15 residues. The germline V gene has CDR1 SGHRS and CDR2 YFSETQ. Trimming took 2 bases from V and 4 from J, leaving 15 bases between them. Regarding the study as a whole: Some V segments could not be told apart, so they were left out, TRBV6-2 and TRBV6-3 among them. In a later analysis, at a false discovery rate of 0.05, 15,000 to 20,000 TCR beta sequences were associated with HLA alleles. Sequencing likely generated an artifact that appeared as a cluster of highly shared sequence variants.

The chain has TRBV5-1 and TRBJ1-2, with no clear D. Sequencing input: PBMCs. The source is a female donor in good health and CMV-seronegative. CDR3 amino acids: CASSFNLQVGYGYTF. The DNA for the CDR3 is TGCGCCAGCAGCTTCAACCTTCAGGTTGGCTATGGCTACACCTTC.